The clone carrying this TCR beta chain occurred a few times. Its antigen remains unknown. Profiling relied on immunoSEQ multiplex PCR, and the TCRdb table lists in-frame clones only, not all of them. The repertoire holds about 200,000 clones, with approximately 90% as singletons. The data were taken from a study of T cell responses to AZD1222 COVID-19 vaccine. Whole-study results and caveats: A mostly white British donor set with more females was recruited, and clonal diversity was possibly underestimated. It was only after the peak T cell response that any repertoires were sampled. Baseline testing showed seropositivity in only six AZD1222 recipients.

The sequenced sample was peripheral blood, obtained 28 days after the second AZD1222 dose. The clonotype originates from an adult who received the AZD1222 COVID-19 vaccine.

In DNA form, the CDR3 reads TGTGCCAGCAGGTACAGCCCAACTCGGGCTTTCTTT. Its protein product is CASRYSPTRAFF. V usage is TRBV2 and J usage is TRBJ1-1; D gene ambiguous. Germline lookup yields CDR1 SNHLY and CDR2 FYNNEI. The CDR3 runs to 12 residues. V was cut by 6 bases and J by 11 bases, with 16 bases left in between.